This T cell receptor (beta chain) originates from a study of lymphopenia after photon versus proton radiotherapy. Clones were read by immunoSEQ multiplex PCR, and TCRdb kept only the in-frame ones, dropping some. The sample has about 27,000 clones, over 80% seen once. The CDR3 runs to 16 residues. Germline V CDR1 and CDR2: GTSNPN, SVGIG (reference sequence). V was trimmed by 1 base and J by 0 bases, leaving 10 bases between them. This material consisted of peripheral blood, taken from a patient treated with photon-based radiotherapy. The chain links TRBV30 to TRBJ2-6, with a possible D match to TRBD1 (6 bases). The TCR was taken from a man in his fifties or sixties with gastric cancer. The CDR3 spells CAWSEGVSSGANVLTF. CDR3 bases: TGTGCCTGGAGTGAGGGGGTTAGCTCTGGGGCCAACGTCCTGACTTTC.